This entry is about one T cell receptor beta chain. As processed by the authors: Reference gene primer amplification yielded estimated nucleated cell counts. Clones were sequenced by immunoSEQ multiplex PCR, and TCRdb holds only the in-frame ones, with some missing. The V and J calls and clone size come from that table; D and trimming were worked out from the DNA. This sample has around 340,000 clones, with about 88% found just once. The sample belongs to a study of blood T cell repertoires in COVID-19. About the research overall: From T cells, B-cell-depleted T cells, or PBMCs came the material, which was cDNA or gDNA.

Seattle enrolled patients during active infection and tracked them longitudinally. Sequenced input: peripheral blood. The origin of this receptor is a woman aged 55-69 years with COVID-19, enrolled during active disease.

CDR3 coding DNA: TGTGCCAGCAGCCCACACGGGATCTCAGACACTGAAGCTTTCTTT. Its translation is CASSPHGISDTEAFF. The V gene is TRBV7-9, the J gene TRBJ1-1; D ambiguous. The CDR3 totals 15 residues. The germline gives CDR1 SEHNR, CDR2 FQNEAQ (reference sequence). V was cut by 5 bases and J by 3 bases, with 16 bases left in between.